These 26 T cell receptor beta chains originate from one sample sequenced in a study of pediatric ulcerative colitis. The method was immunoSEQ multiplex PCR; TCRdb's version includes in-frame clones alone and lacks a portion of them. The table lists about 15,000 clones, approximately 90% of them singletons, with 0.98% in the top ten. What was sequenced was blood. Receptors originate from a boy under 18 with moderate ulcerative colitis.

The V call is TRBV7-2, the J call TRBJ2-5; 14 bases are shared with TRBD2. The CDR3 extends over 17 amino acids. Germline CDR1 reads SGHTA; CDR2 reads FQGNSA. V trimming: 0 bases; J trimming: 1 base; junction bases outside the gene matches: 1. CDR3 nucleotides: TGTGCCAGCAGCTTAGCGGGGACTAGCGGGGGCCAAGAGACCCAGTACTTC. Translating gives CASSLAGTSGGQETQYF.

This rearrangement joins TRBV20-1 to TRBJ2-1; D is unresolved. Germline CDR1 reads DFQATT; CDR2 reads SNEGSKA (reference sequence). The CDR3 length is 11 residues. Trimming pared 2 bases from V and 10 bases from J, leaving 9 bases between. CDR3 nucleotides: TGCAGTGCTAGATCCAGCCTCGAGCAGTTCTTC. Translation: CSARSSLEQFF.

The chain recombines TRBV4-2 with TRBJ2-3; D unclear. Trimming took off 1 base at V and 2 bases at J, with 4 bases between the two ends. CDR1 LGHNA and CDR2 YNFKEQ come from the germline V gene. There are 13 residues in the CDR3. CDR3 sequence: CASSQGHTDTQYF. The CDR3 DNA reads TGTGCCAGCAGCCAAGGCCACACAGATACGCAGTATTTT.

The V call is TRBV9, the J call TRBJ2-1; TRBD2 might be the D (5 bases). CDR3 size: 15 residues. Germline V gene lookup returns CDR1 SGDLS and CDR2 YYNGEE. V lost 0 bases, J lost 4 bases, and 11 bases lay in between. The CDR3 reads CASSVGSGGYNEQFF. CDR3 sequence (DNA): TGTGCCAGCAGCGTAGGAAGCGGAGGTTACAATGAGCAGTTCTTC. The full variable domain, in which reference TRBV9 and TRBJ2-1 provide the parts outside the CDR3, is DSGVTQTPKHLITATGQRVTLRCSPRSGDLSVYWYQQSLDQGLQFLIQYYNGEERAKGNILERFSAQQFPDLHSELNLSSLELGDSALYFCASSVGSGGYNEQFFGPGTRLTVL.

J is TRBJ2-1 and V is TRBV12-5, with D perhaps TRBD2 (8 bases). This CDR3 region has 17 residues. Trimming removed 8 bases from V and 3 bases from J, with 23 bases in between. Looked up from germline, CDR1 is LGHNT and CDR2 is FRNRAP. DNA of the CDR3: TGTGCTAGTAGTGGACAGGTGGGCGCGGGGGGCTACAATGAGCAGTTCTTC. It translates to CASSGQVGAGGYNEQFF.

This clone was seen a handful of times. The chain carries TRBV30 and TRBJ1-1; D gene uncertain. V was shortened by 0 bases and J by 2 bases, with 13 bases between the two germline ends. This CDR3 comprises 15 residues. In germline, CDR1 is GTSNPN, CDR2 SVGIG (reference sequence). CDR3 in amino acids: CAWSVRTGINTEAFF. CDR3 nucleotide sequence: TGTGCCTGGAGTGTACGTACGGGAATAAACACTGAAGCTTTCTTT.

The genes are TRBV11-2 and TRBJ2-1, with TRBD1 as a possible D gene (7 bases). Germline V gene sequence: CDR1 SGHAT, CDR2 FQNNGV. The CDR3 is made up of 14 amino acids. Trimming cost V 6 bases and J 3 bases, with 12 bases left between them. CDR3 in DNA: TGTGCCAGCAGTAGACAGGGACTCTACAATGAGCAGTTCTTC. Encoded protein: CASSRQGLYNEQFF.

The rearrangement uses TRBV7-8 and TRBJ2-7; D possibly uses TRBD1 or TRBD2 (6 bases each). Germline assignment: CDR1 SGHVS and CDR2 FQNEAQ. CDR3 length: 15 amino acids. The V gene lost 1 base and the J gene lost 4 bases, with 14 bases spanning the gap. CDR3 nucleotides: TGTGCCAGCAGCTTAGAGGGGGGATTACTTTACGAGCAGTACTTC. Encoded protein: CASSLEGGLLYEQYF.

The V and J genes are TRBV27 and TRBJ2-7; the D is unclear. This CDR3 contains 13 residues. V was clipped by 3 bases and J by 2 bases, with 8 bases between them. Germline V CDR1 and CDR2: MNHEY, SMNVEV (reference sequence). As DNA, the CDR3 is TGTGCCAGCAGTTTCAGTTCACCCTACGAGCAGTACTTC. This sequence encodes CASSFSSPYEQYF.

The V call is TRBV6-5, the J call TRBJ2-7, with D perhaps TRBD1 or TRBD2 (5 bases each). This CDR3 spans 14 amino acids. Looked up from germline, CDR1 is MNHEY and CDR2 is SVGAGI. Trimming stripped 7 bases from V and 2 bases from J, with 15 bases between. As DNA, the CDR3 is TGTGCCAGCACCCCGGAGGACAACACCTACGAGCAGTACTTC. This gives the protein CASTPEDNTYEQYF.

Only a few counts were recorded for this clone. The rearrangement joins TRBV28 to TRBJ1-5; tentatively, D is TRBD1 (5 bases). Trimming shortened V by 5 bases and J by 2 bases, and 13 bases separated the two germline ends. In germline, CDR1 is MDHEN, CDR2 SYDVKM. The length of the CDR3 is 15 residues. The chain's CDR3 is CASSGAGSGNQPQHF. CDR3 nucleotides: TGTGCCAGCAGTGGGGCAGGATCGGGCAATCAGCCCCAGCATTTT.

The chain combines TRBV5-1 with TRBJ2-4, with a weak D call TRBD2 (5 bases). CDR3 size: 15 residues. Germline V lookup: CDR1 SGHRS, CDR2 YFSETQ. CDR3 sequence (DNA): TGCGTCGGTGGCCCAGCGGCCTTGAAGTCGCACATTCAGTACTTC. Protein product: CVGGPAALKSHIQYF. Looking up the rest from reference TRBV5-1 and TRBJ2-4 gives the full variable domain: KAGVTQTPRYLIKTRGQQVTLSCSPISGHRSVSWYQQTPGQGLQFLFEYFSETQRNKGNFPGRFSGRQFSNSRSEMNVSTLELGDSALYLCVGGPAALKSHIQYFGAGTRLSVL.

The rearrangement joins TRBV19 to TRBJ2-3; D remains unclear. V was pared by 2 bases and J by 0 bases, with 15 bases between. This CDR3 is built from 17 residues. The germline CDR1 and CDR2 sequences are LNHDA and SQIVND (reference sequence). The DNA of the CDR3 is TGTGCCAGTAGTATACTCGCAATTCGCTCCAGCACAGATACGCAGTATTTT. This codes for CASSILAIRSSTDTQYF.

The chain couples TRBV11-3 to TRBJ2-3; D not certain. This CDR3 has 17 residues. V was shortened by 5 bases and J by 5 bases, with 23 bases between the two germline ends. The germline CDR1 and CDR2 sequences are SGHNT and YENEEA. The CDR3 is CASSPAFGGPDLDTQYF. Here the CDR3 DNA reads TGTGCCAGCAGCCCAGCCTTCGGTGGCCCGGATTTAGATACGCAGTATTTT. The full variable domain, with the rest looked up from reference TRBV11-3 and TRBJ2-3, is EAGVVQSPRYKIIEKKQPVAFWCNPISGHNTLYWYLQNLGQGPELLIRYENEEAVDDSQLPKDRFSAERLKGVDSTLKIQPAELGDSAVYLCASSPAFGGPDLDTQYFGPGTRLTVL.

The rearrangement links TRBV5-1 to TRBJ2-7; no definite D call. The CDR3 is 12 amino acids. CDR1 and CDR2 from the germline V gene are SGHRS and YFSETQ. V dropped 3 bases and J dropped 3 bases, with 7 bases sitting between them. DNA for the CDR3: TGCGCCAGCAGCTCGGAAAACTACGAGCAGTACTTC. This gives the protein CASSSENYEQYF.

Turning to this clone: Sequence at one end of the junction differs from germline and may be a read error. The gene calls are TRBV7-2 and TRBJ2-3; 7 bases are shared with TRBD2. The CDR3 extends over 13 amino acids. The germline V gene has CDR1 SGHTA and CDR2 FQGNSA. CDR3 DNA: TGTGCCAGCAGCTTACAAGCGGGGACCCCCCGGATCTTT. Residues: CASSLQAGTPRIF.

The chain couples TRBV18 to TRBJ2-5; perhaps TRBD2 as D (6 bases). Per the germline V gene, CDR1 is KGHSH and CDR2 is LQKENI. The V end was cut by 6 bases, the J end by 3 bases, with 14 bases between. This CDR3 is built from 14 residues. For the CDR3, the DNA is TGTGCCAGCTCGCCCCGGCCGGGGGAAGAGACCCAGTACTTC. Protein product: CASSPRPGEETQYF. Based on the CDR3 plus reference TRBV18 and TRBJ2-5, the full variable domain is NAGVMQNPRHLVRRRGQEARLRCSPMKGHSHVYWYRQLPEEGLKFMVYLQKENIIDESGMPKERFSAEFPKEGPSILRIQQVVRGDSAAYFCASSPRPGEETQYFGPGTRLLVL.

The CDR3 is CAWANRGGTEAFF. In DNA, the CDR3 is TGTGCCTGGGCTAACAGGGGGGGGACTGAAGCTTTCTTT. The chain couples TRBV30 to TRBJ1-1; TRBD1 matches 8 bases. Germline V gene sequence: CDR1 GTSNPN, CDR2 SVGIG (reference sequence). The CDR3 runs to 13 residues. J was trimmed by 5 bases and V by 5 bases; bases with no gene match: 7.

This chain joins TRBV4-3 and TRBJ1-1; D might be TRBD1 (6 bases). The CDR3 spans 16 residues. CDR1 is LGHNA, CDR2 YSLEER, per germline. V lost 6 bases, J lost 0 bases, and 17 bases lay in between. CDR3 nucleotide sequence: TGCGCCAGCAGGCAATCCCGGACAGCCGTGAACACTGAAGCTTTCTTT. It is translated as CASRQSRTAVNTEAFF.

V is TRBV11-3 and J is TRBJ1-1, with D perhaps matching TRBD1 (5 bases). The CDR3 runs 15 residues. CDR1 SGHNT and CDR2 YENEEA come from the germline V gene. The germline V and J ends were trimmed by 0 bases and 0 bases, with 8 bases remaining between them. The CDR3, as DNA: TGTGCCAGCAGCTTAGAGCAGGGTTTGAACACTGAAGCTTTCTTT. Residues: CASSLEQGLNTEAFF.

The chain is built from TRBV6-1 and TRBJ2-3, with a possible D match to TRBD2 (5 bases). The CDR3 length is 17 residues. V lost 4 bases to trimming and J lost 2 bases, with 19 bases between them. The V gene's germline CDR1 is MNHNS and CDR2 SASEGT. CDR3 region: CASSGSPGYASTDTQYF. The CDR3 DNA reads TGTGCCAGCAGTGGGTCCCCGGGGTATGCGTCCACAGATACGCAGTATTTT.

The chain is built from TRBV28 and TRBJ1-5; D is unresolved. There are 15 residues in the CDR3. Trimming pared 2 bases from V and 3 bases from J, leaving 11 bases between. Germline V gene data show CDR1 as MDHEN and CDR2 as SYDVKM. CDR3 protein: CASSLIERLNQPQHF. Written as DNA, the CDR3 is TGTGCCAGCAGTTTAATTGAGCGACTCAATCAGCCCCAGCATTTT.

The J gene is TRBJ2-7, the V gene TRBV15; 12 bases match TRBD2. Germline CDR1 and CDR2: LNHNV and YYDKDF (reference sequence). V shed 4 bases, J shed 3 bases, and the junction held 4 bases outside the gene matches. The CDR3 has 15 amino acids. The CDR3 coding sequence is TGTGCCACCAGCATACCGACTAGCGGGAGCTACGAGCAGTACTTC. Its protein product is CATSIPTSGSYEQYF.

The table lists this clone with a few counts. V and J are TRBV9 and TRBJ2-5; TRBD2 matches at 14 bases. The CDR3 is 17 residues long. The germline gives CDR1 SGDLS, CDR2 YYNGEE. V was pared by 3 bases and J by 2 bases, with 6 bases of the junction left unmatched. The CDR3 sequence is CASSDGTSGGLQETQYF. The CDR3 DNA reads as TGTGCCAGCAGCGATGGGACTAGCGGGGGTTTACAAGAGACCCAGTACTTC.

This clone was counted once. The CDR3: CASRGGSADTQYF. In DNA form, the CDR3 reads TGCGCCAGCCGGGGCGGGAGCGCAGATACGCAGTATTTT. The chain has TRBV10-1 and TRBJ2-3; the match to TRBD2 covers 7 bases. Germline CDR1 is WNHNN and CDR2 is SYGVQD (reference sequence). The CDR3 is 13 residues long. Unmatched junction bases numbered 6, after V lost 8 bases and J lost 4 bases.

The chain carries TRBV6-6 and TRBJ1-4, with D tentatively TRBD1 (6 bases). Trimming removed 6 bases from V and 6 bases from J, with 14 bases in between. The CDR3 consists of 14 residues. Germline-derived CDR1 and CDR2 are MNHNY and SVGAGI (reference sequence). CDR3 sequence: CASRDGGRHEKLFF. CDR3 nucleotides: TGTGCCAGCAGGGACGGGGGGCGGCATGAAAAACTGTTTTTT.